This T cell receptor beta chain was sequenced in a study of cytomegalovirus exposure and HLA in healthy donors. Assay used: immunoSEQ multiplex PCR; TCRdb lists only in-frame clones, some missing. The sample has some 84,000 clones, around 90% seen once. V was pared by 3 bases and J by 7 bases, with 11 bases of the junction left unmatched. Germline V gives CDR1 ENHRY, CDR2 SYGVKD. The CDR3 extends over 16 amino acids. The rearrangement uses TRBV10-3 and TRBJ2-3; TRBD2 matches 9 bases. The source is a man aged 30 to 45 in good health and CMV-seronegative. What was sequenced was PBMCs. The CDR3 bases are TGTGCCATCAGTGACCGGGGGGAGCGGGGGGTCAATACGCAGTATTTT. It is translated as CAISDRGERGVNTQYF.